This T cell receptor (beta chain) was captured by sequencing in a study of blood T cells in healthy people across ages. CDR3 size: 15 residues. J gave up 3 bases and V 1 base, and 3 bases lay outside the gene matches. CDR1 and CDR2 (germline): SGDLS, YYNGEE. Notes on this clonotype: Antigen specificity is unknown.

Primed by a sample-barcoded 5' primer and a J-beta primer mix, a second PCR proceeded for roughly 6 to 12 cycles. MiXCR, run by TCRdb on the 5' RACE reads, gives a single entry per CDR3 protein. Among about 1.4 million distinct CDR3 sequences, around 59% were seen once, and the ten largest hold approximately 7%. Per sample, extraction of total RNA gave at least 6 micrograms in every case. General observations from the study: The study could not conclusively compare naive and antigen-experienced cells, given its unsorted PBMCs. Observed TCR beta diversity showed a strong correlation with the percentage of naive T cells as measured by flow cytometry. Diversity of TCR beta per million T cells declined in a roughly linear way with age.

The sample was blood. The sequence came from a young man in good health. This rearrangement joins TRBV9 to TRBJ2-3; 9 nucleotides match TRBD2. The CDR3 DNA is TGTGCCAGCAGCGTAAAACTAGCGGGTACAGATACGCAGTATTTT. Protein sequence: CASSVKLAGTDTQYF.